A selection of T cell receptor beta chains follows, all from one sample in a study of shared clonotypes between healthy human individuals. TCRdb's copy holds only in-frame clones and misses some; the assay was immunoSEQ multiplex PCR. The sample shows around 700,000 clones, about two thirds of them seen only once. The sequenced sample consisted of memory CD4+ T cells sorted from blood. Receptor source: a woman aged 30 to 39 in good health. CDR3s include the opening cysteine and the closing phenylalanine or tryptophan. Each record gives: D gene, V gene, clone size, J gene, CDR3 protein, CDR3 DNA. D genes are given only for firm matches. A row's size may be missing; if present it is once, few, many or a size class.

D gene: -
V gene: TRBV14
clone size: -
J gene: TRBJ2-7
CDR3 protein: CASRGLGSYEQYF
CDR3 DNA: TGTGCCAGCCGGGGCTTGGGGTCCTACGAGCAGTACTTC

D gene: TRBD2
V gene: TRBV5-4
clone size: once
J gene: TRBJ2-1
CDR3 protein: CASNKGLAEQFF
CDR3 DNA: TGTGCCAGCAACAAAGGACTAGCCGAGCAGTTCTTC

D gene: -
V gene: TRBV5-4
clone size: -
J gene: TRBJ2-7
CDR3 protein: CASSKYDGTYEQYF
CDR3 DNA: TGTGCCAGCAGCAAATACGACGGAACCTACGAGCAGTACTTC

D gene: -
V gene: TRBV18
clone size: -
J gene: TRBJ1-3
CDR3 protein: CASSAETGNTIYF
CDR3 DNA: TGTGCCAGCTCAGCGGAAACTGGAAACACCATATATTTT

D gene: TRBD2
V gene: TRBV14
clone size: -
J gene: TRBJ2-7
CDR3 protein: CASSLTGLASYEQYF
CDR3 DNA: TGTGCCAGCAGCCTCACGGGACTAGCATCCTACGAGCAGTACTTC

D gene: -
V gene: TRBV7-6
clone size: -
J gene: TRBJ2-3
CDR3 protein: CASSARAANSASTDTQYF
CDR3 DNA: TGTGCCAGCAGCGCCCGAGCCGCCAATAGTGCTAGCACAGATACGCAGTATTTT

D gene: -
V gene: TRBV7-2
clone size: -
J gene: TRBJ1-2
CDR3 protein: CASSLAGLGSYGYTF
CDR3 DNA: TGTGCCAGCAGCTTAGCGGGACTAGGGAGCTATGGCTACACCTTC

D gene: TRBD1
V gene: TRBV6-1
clone size: -
J gene: TRBJ1-5
CDR3 protein: CASREGQNQPQHF
CDR3 DNA: TGTGCCAGCAGGGAGGGACAGAATCAGCCCCAGCATTTT

D gene: -
V gene: TRBV27
clone size: few
J gene: TRBJ2-1
CDR3 protein: CASSPGLSGYNEQFF
CDR3 DNA: TGTGCCAGCAGCCCGGGACTTTCCGGCTACAATGAGCAGTTCTTC

D gene: -
V gene: TRBV7-3
clone size: once
J gene: TRBJ2-5
CDR3 protein: CASSPGPRETQYF
CDR3 DNA: TGTGCCAGCAGCCCCGGTCCTAGGGAGACCCAGTACTTC

D gene: -
V gene: TRBV19
clone size: -
J gene: TRBJ1-2
CDR3 protein: CASRLRGVYGYTF
CDR3 DNA: TGTGCCAGTAGACTGCGGGGGGTCTATGGCTACACCTTC

D gene: TRBD2
V gene: TRBV4-1
clone size: -
J gene: TRBJ2-7
CDR3 protein: CASSYSGRGAEQYF
CDR3 DNA: TGCGCCAGCAGCTACAGCGGGAGAGGGGCCGAGCAGTACTTC

D gene: -
V gene: TRBV28
clone size: -
J gene: TRBJ1-5
CDR3 protein: CASSFSAGGLQPQHF
CDR3 DNA: TGTGCCAGCAGCTTCTCAGCCGGGGGCCTTCAGCCCCAGCATTTT

D gene: -
V gene: TRBV6-5
clone size: -
J gene: TRBJ1-3
CDR3 protein: CASSYGSRNSGNTIYF
CDR3 DNA: TGTGCCAGCAGTTACGGAAGCAGGAACTCTGGAAACACCATATATTTT

D gene: -
V gene: TRBV5-6
clone size: -
J gene: TRBJ1-4
CDR3 protein: CASSSLFRGEKLFF
CDR3 DNA: TGTGCCAGCAGCTCGCTATTCCGTGGCGAAAAACTGTTTTTT

D gene: -
V gene: TRBV7-9
clone size: -
J gene: TRBJ2-4
CDR3 protein: CASSQTNGGNIQYF
CDR3 DNA: TGTGCCAGCAGCCAGACCAATGGGGGCAACATTCAGTACTTC

D gene: -
V gene: TRBV7-9
clone size: once
J gene: TRBJ2-1
CDR3 protein: CASSLIAGLGEQFF
CDR3 DNA: TGTGCCAGCAGCTTAATCGCAGGGCTGGGTGAGCAGTTCTTC

D gene: -
V gene: TRBV9
clone size: -
J gene: TRBJ2-7
CDR3 protein: CASSVASGGEQYF
CDR3 DNA: TGTGCCAGCAGCGTAGCGAGCGGCGGCGAGCAGTACTTC

D gene: -
V gene: TRBV14
clone size: -
J gene: TRBJ2-4
CDR3 protein: CASSQDGGGLRNIQYF
CDR3 DNA: TGTGCCAGCAGCCAAGATGGGGGAGGACTACGGAACATTCAGTACTTC

D gene: -
V gene: TRBV28
clone size: once
J gene: TRBJ1-2
CDR3 protein: CASSSGNRDRVYGYTF
CDR3 DNA: TGTGCCAGCAGTTCCGGTAACAGGGATCGGGTCTATGGCTACACCTTC

D gene: TRBD2
V gene: TRBV7-2
clone size: -
J gene: TRBJ2-1
CDR3 protein: CASSLVGRARNEQFF
CDR3 DNA: TGTGCCAGCAGCTTAGTCGGGAGGGCTCGCAATGAGCAGTTCTTC

D gene: TRBD1
V gene: TRBV2
clone size: many
J gene: TRBJ1-5
CDR3 protein: CASTLGQGRQPQHF
CDR3 DNA: TGTGCCAGCACCTTGGGACAGGGCCGGCAGCCCCAGCATTTT